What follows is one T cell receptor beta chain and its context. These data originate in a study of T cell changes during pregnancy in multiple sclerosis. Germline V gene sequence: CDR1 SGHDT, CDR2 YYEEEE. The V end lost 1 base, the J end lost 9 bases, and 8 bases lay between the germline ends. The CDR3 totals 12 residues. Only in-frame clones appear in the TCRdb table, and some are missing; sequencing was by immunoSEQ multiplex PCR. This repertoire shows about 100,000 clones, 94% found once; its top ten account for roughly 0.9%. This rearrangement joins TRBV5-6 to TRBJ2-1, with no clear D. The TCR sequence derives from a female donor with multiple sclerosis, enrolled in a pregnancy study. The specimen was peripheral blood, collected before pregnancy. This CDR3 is CASSLPGGEQFF. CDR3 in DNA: TGTGCCAGCAGCTTGCCCGGCGGTGAGCAGTTCTTC.